A single sample gave rise to the 5 T cell receptor beta chains below, sequenced in a study of shared clonotypes between healthy human individuals. TCRdb's table, derived via immunoSEQ multiplex PCR, lists solely in-frame clones and lacks some. The sample holds over a million clones, about 98.5% seen once. The sequencing input was naive CD4+ T cells sorted from blood. Subset specified: CD45RA+ positively selected. The receptors were sampled from a man aged 25 to 40 in good health.

Turning to this clone: One base away lies a much larger clone, so this may be a sequencing read error. V gene TRBV28 combines with J gene TRBJ2-5; the D is unclear. Germline lookup yields CDR1 MDHEN and CDR2 SYDVKM. Between the trimmed V and J ends, which lost 6 bases and 4 bases, there was a span of 6 bases. There are 11 residues in the CDR3. DNA of the CDR3: TGTGCCAGCAGCGAAGGAGAGACCCAGTACTTC. Translated: CASSEGETQYF.

The genes are TRBV7-2 and TRBJ1-5, with 10 bases aligning to TRBD1. V gave up 4 bases and J gave up 0 bases; unmatched junction bases: 3. The CDR3 loop spans 16 amino acids. Looked up from germline, CDR1 is SGHTA and CDR2 is FQGNSA. The DNA of the CDR3 is TGTGCCAGCAGCTCGACAGGGGGCTATAGCAATCAGCCCCAGCATTTT. Protein: CASSSTGGYSNQPQHF.

J is TRBJ2-4 and V is TRBV28; weak D call: TRBD1 (6 bases). This CDR3 contains 15 residues. CDR1 is MDHEN, CDR2 SYDVKM, per germline. Trimming stripped 8 bases from V and 6 bases from J, with 20 bases between. As DNA, the CDR3 is TGTGCCAGCGAGAGGACAGAGAACTCCTTAAACATTCAGTACTTC. The encoded protein is CASERTENSLNIQYF. The whole variable domain, filled in from reference TRBV28 and TRBJ2-4, reads DVKVTQSSRYLVKRTGEKVFLECVQDMDHENMFWYRQDPGLGLRLIYFSYDVKMKEKGDIPEGYSVSREKKERFSLILESASTNQTSMYLCASERTENSLNIQYFGAGTRLSVL.

The V and J genes are TRBV28 and TRBJ2-7; D may be TRBD2 (5 bases). V lost 4 bases and J lost 5, with 27 bases in between. Germline V gene sequence: CDR1 MDHEN, CDR2 SYDVKM. The CDR3 spans 18 residues. The CDR3 coding sequence is TGTGCCAGCAGTTCCATCCTAGCTTTTTTTGACAAAACGGACGAGCAGTACTTC. It encodes CASSSILAFFDKTDEQYF.

The chain carries TRBV7-9 and TRBJ2-3; 7 bases are shared with TRBD2. The V gene's germline CDR1 is SEHNR and CDR2 FQNEAQ (reference sequence). The CDR3 runs to 15 residues. With V trimmed by 5 bases and J by 6 bases, 11 bases remained unmatched. CDR3: CASSPPAGSGDTQYF. CDR3 bases: TGTGCCAGCAGCCCACCAGCGGGATCAGGGGATACGCAGTATTTT.